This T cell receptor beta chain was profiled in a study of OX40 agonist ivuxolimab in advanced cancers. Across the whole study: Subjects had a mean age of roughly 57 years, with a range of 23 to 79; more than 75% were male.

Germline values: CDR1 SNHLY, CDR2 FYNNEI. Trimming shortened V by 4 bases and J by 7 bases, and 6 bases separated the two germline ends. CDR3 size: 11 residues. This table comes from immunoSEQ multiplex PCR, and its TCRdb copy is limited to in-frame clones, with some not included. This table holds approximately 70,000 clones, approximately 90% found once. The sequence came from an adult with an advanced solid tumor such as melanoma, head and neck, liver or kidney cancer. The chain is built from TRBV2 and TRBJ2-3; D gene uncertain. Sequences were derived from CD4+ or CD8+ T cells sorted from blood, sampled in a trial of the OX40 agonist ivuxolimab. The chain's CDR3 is CASSVPNTQYF. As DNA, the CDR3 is TGTGCCAGCAGTGTTCCTAATACGCAGTATTTT.